This entry lists 21 T cell receptor beta chains sequenced from one sample in a study of PD-L1 blockade in urothelial cancer. TCRdb keeps only in-frame clones here, not all; method: immunoSEQ multiplex PCR. The sample has more than 35,000 clones; roughly four fifths are singletons. This specimen consisted of PBMCs, obtained around atezolizumab (anti-PD-L1) treatment. Receptors were obtained from a man between 65 and 80 years old with urothelial cancer.

This chain joins TRBV27 and TRBJ2-5; possibly TRBD2 for D (6 bases). The CDR3 has 15 amino acids. The germline V and J ends were trimmed by 6 bases and 1 base, with 15 bases remaining between them. Per germline, CDR1 MNHEY and CDR2 SMNVEV (reference sequence). The CDR3: CASRASPGSQETQYF. The CDR3, as DNA: TGTGCCAGCAGGGCATCCCCCGGGAGCCAAGAGACCCAGTACTTC.

This chain joins TRBV4-3 and TRBJ1-1; no firm D call. The V gene's germline CDR1 is LGHNA and CDR2 YSLEER. V lost 2 bases and J lost 8, with 12 bases in between. This CDR3 comprises 13 residues. The CDR3 loop reads CASSQNPDLEAFF. In DNA, the CDR3 is TGCGCCAGCAGCCAAAACCCCGACTTGGAAGCTTTCTTT.

This chain connects TRBV5-6 to TRBJ2-7; no definite D call. The length of the CDR3 is 11 residues. The V gene lost 3 bases and the J gene lost 7 bases, with 8 bases spanning the gap. Germline V gene data show CDR1 as SGHDT and CDR2 as YYEEEE. The CDR3: CASSWAEEQYF. In DNA form, the CDR3 reads TGTGCCAGCAGCTGGGCCGAGGAGCAGTACTTC.

The chain combines TRBV7-2 with TRBJ1-3, with no clear D. V was clipped by 3 bases and J by 0 bases, with 12 bases between them. Germline V lookup: CDR1 SGHTA, CDR2 FQGNSA. CDR3 size: 16 residues. CDR3 amino acids: CASSLSGGYSGNTIYF. The CDR3 DNA is TGTGCCAGCAGCTTGTCTGGCGGATACTCTGGAAACACCATATATTTT.

This clone was seen a handful of times. The DNA for the CDR3 is TGTGCCAGCAGCTTTCGGGGGGGGTACAATGAGCAGTTCTTC. It encodes CASSFRGGYNEQFF. V gene TRBV7-3 combines with J gene TRBJ2-1; 8 bases agree with TRBD2. This CDR3 has 14 amino acids. V lost 3 bases and J lost 4; bases outside the gene matches: 2. Germline V gene data show CDR1 as SGHTA and CDR2 as FQGTGA.

This chain uses TRBV19 with TRBJ2-7; the match to TRBD1 covers 7 bases. The V segment lost 2 bases and the J segment 6 bases; nucleotides outside the gene matches: 7. This CDR3 is 14 amino acids long. Germline CDR1 is LNHDA and CDR2 is SQIVND (reference sequence). CDR3 sequence (DNA): TGTGCCAGTAGTATACAAGACAGGGTAGGCGAGCAGTACTTC. Protein sequence: CASSIQDRVGEQYF.

V gene TRBV6-5 combines with J gene TRBJ2-7; D perhaps matches TRBD1 (7 bases). Trimming stripped 6 bases from V and 5 bases from J, with 14 bases between. Germline V gene lookup returns CDR1 MNHEY and CDR2 SVGAGI. The CDR3 is 13 residues long. The CDR3 spells CASSRQGGNEQYF. The CDR3 DNA reads as TGTGCCAGCAGCAGACAGGGAGGAAACGAGCAGTACTTC.

The chain has TRBV27 and TRBJ1-1; 7 bases line up with TRBD1. With V trimmed by 6 bases and J by 1 base, 2 bases remained unmatched. This CDR3 is built from 13 residues. Germline V gives CDR1 MNHEY, CDR2 SMNVEV (reference sequence). The CDR3 DNA sequence: TGTGCCAGCAGGGGGGACAGGAACACTGAAGCTTTCTTT. Amino acid sequence: CASRGDRNTEAFF.

The chain joins TRBV4-2 to TRBJ2-6; tentative D call: TRBD2 (5 bases). This CDR3 has 16 residues. Trimming removed 0 bases from V and 0 bases from J, with 6 bases in between. The germline CDR1 and CDR2 sequences are LGHNA and YNFKEQ. This chain's CDR3 is CASSQEDSSGANVLTF. The DNA for the CDR3 is TGTGCCAGCAGCCAAGAGGACTCCTCTGGGGCCAACGTCCTGACTTTC.

The chain is built from TRBV18 and TRBJ2-5, with TRBD1 identical over 8 bases. There are 15 residues in the CDR3. Trimming cost V 4 bases and J 5 bases; bases outside gene matches: 9. Germline V gives CDR1 KGHSH, CDR2 LQKENI. Here the CDR3 reads CASSLDSGGVETQYF. In DNA form, the CDR3 reads TGTGCCAGCTCACTAGATTCAGGGGGCGTGGAGACCCAGTACTTC.

The chain links TRBV21-1 to TRBJ2-3; the table assigns TRBD2, which was not confirmed against the DNA. TRBV21-1 is recorded as a pseudogene. This CDR3 has 16 amino acids. CDR3 loop: CASSTGGGPDTDTQYF. Written as DNA, the CDR3 is TGTGCCAGCAGCACTGGGGGGGGTCCCGACACAGATACGCAGTATTTT.

Only a few counts were recorded for this clone. The genes are TRBV7-8 and TRBJ2-7; 10 positions agree with TRBD1. This CDR3 is 16 amino acids long. V shed 3 bases, J shed 2 bases, and the junction held 7 bases outside the gene matches. Germline V gene sequence: CDR1 SGHVS, CDR2 FQNEAQ. The CDR3 region is CASSLAGTGATYEQYF. In nucleotides, the CDR3 is TGTGCCAGCAGCTTGGCCGGGACAGGGGCGACCTACGAGCAGTACTTC.

This clone was found a few times. This rearrangement joins TRBV7-9 to TRBJ1-2, with D possibly being TRBD1 (5 bases). Germline loops: CDR1 SEHNR, CDR2 FQNEAQ (reference sequence). The V end was cut by 2 bases, the J end by 5 bases, with 9 bases between. CDR3 length equals 13 residues. The CDR3 is CASSLNQGYGYTF. Here the CDR3 DNA reads TGTGCCAGCAGCTTAAATCAGGGTTATGGCTACACCTTC.

This chain connects TRBV11-1 to TRBJ2-3; 7 bases line up with TRBD2. V lost 5 bases and J lost 4; bases outside the gene matches: 15. CDR1 and CDR2 from the germline V gene are SGHAT and FQDESV (reference sequence). The CDR3 is 17 amino acids. The CDR3 DNA is TGTGCCAGCAGCAAACCCGCGGGCGGGGGTGGCGCAGATACGCAGTATTTT. Residues: CASSKPAGGGGADTQYF.

This chain uses TRBV19 with TRBJ2-2, with 7 bases lining up with TRBD1. Germline V lookup: CDR1 LNHDA, CDR2 SQIVND (reference sequence). Losses at the gene ends were 4 bases for V and 5 bases for J; bases not matched to a gene: 13. The CDR3 contains 17 residues. This CDR3 reads CASSTRTGGTRTGELFF. CDR3 sequence (DNA): TGTGCCAGTAGTACCCGGACAGGAGGAACGAGGACCGGGGAGCTGTTTTTT. The whole variable domain, filled in from reference TRBV19 and TRBJ2-2, reads DGGITQSPKYLFRKEGQNVTLSCEQNLNHDAMYWYRQDPGQGLRLIYYSQIVNDFQKGDIAEGYSVSREKKESFPLTVTSAQKNPTAFYLCASSTRTGGTRTGELFFGEGSRLTVL.

This clone was recorded once. V is TRBV28 and J is TRBJ2-7, with 10 bases aligning to TRBD1. The V segment lost 8 bases and the J segment 5 bases; nucleotides outside the gene matches: 15. CDR3 length: 16 amino acids. Germline lookup yields CDR1 MDHEN and CDR2 SYDVKM. This chain's CDR3 is CASVSGGTGAEHEQYF. The DNA for the CDR3 is TGTGCCAGCGTTAGTGGGGGGACAGGGGCCGAACACGAGCAGTACTTC.

The chain joins TRBV5-1 to TRBJ1-3; the match to TRBD1 covers 8 bases. The CDR3 runs 16 residues. V was clipped by 6 bases and J by 2 bases; unmatched bases: 10. Per germline, CDR1 SGHRS and CDR2 YFSETQ. CDR3 DNA sequence: TGCGCCAGCACTTATTCTTCACAGGGGGCTGGAAACACCATATATTTT. Encoded protein: CASTYSSQGAGNTIYF.

The CDR3 loop is CASREVGYNEQFF. The CDR3 DNA follows: TGTGCCAGCAGGGAGGTCGGCTACAATGAGCAGTTCTTC. This chain connects TRBV7-2 to TRBJ2-1; tentative D call: TRBD2 (5 bases). From germline, CDR1 is SGHTA and CDR2 FQGNSA. The CDR3 extends over 13 amino acids. With 6 bases removed from V and 3 bases from J, the gap between germline ends came to 9 bases. Full variable domain (outside the CDR3, taken from reference TRBV7-2 and TRBJ2-1): GAGVSQSPSNKVTEKGKDVELRCDPISGHTALYWYRQSLGQGLEFLIYFQGNSAPDKSGLPSDRFSAERTGGSVSTLTIQRTQQEDSAVYLCASREVGYNEQFFGPGTRLTVL.

The V gene is TRBV29-1, the J gene TRBJ1-1; D is ambiguous. The V end was cut by 3 bases, the J end by 4 bases, with 9 bases between. This CDR3 comprises 12 residues. Germline CDR1 reads SQVTM; CDR2 reads ANQGSEA. The CDR3 nucleotides are TGCAGCGTTGATGTGGGAGGCACTGAAGCTTTCTTT. The encoded protein is CSVDVGGTEAFF.

This sequence joins TRBV28 and TRBJ2-1, with D perhaps TRBD1 (7 bases). The germline V and J ends were trimmed by 5 bases and 3 bases, with 20 bases remaining between them. The length of the CDR3 is 17 residues. Germline CDR1 is MDHEN and CDR2 is SYDVKM. The CDR3, as DNA: TGTGCCAGCAGTCCTCTCAGGGGGGTAGATATCTACAATGAGCAGTTCTTC. Its translation: CASSPLRGVDIYNEQFF.

This chain uses TRBV28 with TRBJ2-5; D remains unclear. The V end was cut by 6 bases, the J end by 3 bases, with 14 bases between. Germline V gene sequence: CDR1 MDHEN, CDR2 SYDVKM. The CDR3 is made up of 14 amino acids. The CDR3 DNA reads as TGTGCCAGCAGGCCCGTCGCGCTTAAAGAGACCCAGTACTTC. It is translated as CASRPVALKETQYF.